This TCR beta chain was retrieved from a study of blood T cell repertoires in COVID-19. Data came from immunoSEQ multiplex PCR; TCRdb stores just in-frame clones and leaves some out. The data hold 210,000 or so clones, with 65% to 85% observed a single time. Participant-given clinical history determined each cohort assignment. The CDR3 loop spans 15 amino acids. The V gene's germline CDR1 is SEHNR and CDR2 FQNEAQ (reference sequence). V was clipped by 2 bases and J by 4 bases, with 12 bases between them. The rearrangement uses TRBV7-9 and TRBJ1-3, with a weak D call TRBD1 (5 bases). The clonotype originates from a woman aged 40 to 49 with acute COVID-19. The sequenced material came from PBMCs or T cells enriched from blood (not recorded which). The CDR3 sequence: CASSLTTQGGNTIYF. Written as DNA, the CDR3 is TGTGCCAGCAGCTTAACTACCCAGGGAGGAAACACCATATATTTT.